These T cell receptor beta chains were read from a single sample in a study of shared clonotypes between healthy human individuals. Libraries were prepared by immunoSEQ multiplex PCR; TCRdb keeps only in-frame clonotypes and omits some of them. The table lists around 1.9 million clones, about 92% of them singletons, with under 2% in the top ten. The material sequenced was naive CD8+ T cells from PBMCs. The source is a young man in good health. Some clones in this sample may be carry-over from other donors' samples. Each CDR3 is given with its conserved first and last residue. A D gene is named only where the DNA matches it firmly.

D gene: NA
J gene: TRBJ2-6
V gene: TRBV9
CDR3 protein: CASSASRSGANVLTF
CDR3 DNA: TGTGCCAGCAGCGCAAGCCGCTCTGGGGCCAACGTCCTGACTTTC

D gene: TRBD2
J gene: TRBJ2-7
V gene: TRBV28
CDR3 protein: CASSGGEDEQYF
CDR3 DNA: TGTGCCAGCAGTGGGGGGGAGGACGAGCAGTACTTC

D gene: NA
J gene: TRBJ2-7
V gene: TRBV21-1
CDR3 protein: CASGQEMPYEQYF
CDR3 DNA: TGTGCCAGCGGACAGGAGATGCCCTACGAGCAGTACTTC

D gene: TRBD1
J gene: TRBJ2-2
V gene: TRBV5-1
CDR3 protein: CASSLAPGGRSGELFF
CDR3 DNA: TGCGCCAGCAGCTTGGCCCCAGGGGGTCGTTCCGGGGAGCTGTTTTTT

D gene: NA
J gene: TRBJ2-7
V gene: TRBV28
CDR3 protein: CASRAAEGYEQYF
CDR3 DNA: TGTGCCAGCAGGGCCGCCGAGGGGTACGAGCAGTACTTC

D gene: TRBD1
J gene: TRBJ1-2
V gene: TRBV10-3
CDR3 protein: CAISHTGGVAANYGYTF
CDR3 DNA: TGTGCCATCAGTCATACAGGGGGAGTAGCAGCTAACTATGGCTACACCTTC

D gene: NA
J gene: TRBJ2-1
V gene: TRBV27
CDR3 protein: CASSLSRSVGNEQFF
CDR3 DNA: TGTGCCAGCAGTTTATCAAGGTCGGTGGGGAATGAGCAGTTCTTC

D gene: TRBD2
J gene: TRBJ2-3
V gene: TRBV11-1
CDR3 protein: CASSLGTSGSGTQYF
CDR3 DNA: TGTGCCAGCAGCTTAGGGACTAGCGGGAGCGGTACGCAGTATTTT

D gene: TRBD1
J gene: TRBJ2-5
V gene: TRBV7-9
CDR3 protein: CASSLLTGYQETQYF
CDR3 DNA: TGTGCCAGCAGCCTCTTGACAGGGTATCAAGAGACCCAGTACTTC

D gene: NA
J gene: TRBJ2-1
V gene: TRBV9
CDR3 protein: CASQGGGTHNEQFF
CDR3 DNA: TGTGCCAGCCAGGGGGGAGGGACGCACAATGAGCAGTTCTTC

D gene: TRBD1
J gene: TRBJ2-7
V gene: TRBV6-5
CDR3 protein: CASSLWTGDYEQYF
CDR3 DNA: TGTGCCAGCAGTTTATGGACAGGGGATTACGAGCAGTACTTC

D gene: NA
J gene: TRBJ2-7
V gene: TRBV19
CDR3 protein: CASSMYLGPSYEQYF
CDR3 DNA: TGTGCCAGTAGTATGTATCTCGGGCCCTCCTACGAGCAGTACTTC

D gene: NA
J gene: TRBJ1-1
V gene: TRBV4-1
CDR3 protein: CASSQDSGVRRGAFF
CDR3 DNA: TGCGCCAGCAGCCAAGATTCGGGGGTTCGCAGGGGAGCTTTCTTT

D gene: NA
J gene: TRBJ1-6
V gene: TRBV9
CDR3 protein: CASSVAGPKNSPLHF
CDR3 DNA: TGTGCCAGCAGCGTAGCTGGACCCAAAAATTCACCCCTCCACTTT

D gene: NA
J gene: TRBJ1-1
V gene: TRBV20-1
CDR3 protein: CSARSEAFF
CDR3 DNA: TGCAGTGCTAGATCCGAAGCTTTCTTT

D gene: TRBD1
J gene: TRBJ1-2
V gene: TRBV29-1
CDR3 protein: CSVEGQGANYGYTF
CDR3 DNA: TGCAGCGTGGAGGGACAGGGGGCAAACTATGGCTACACCTTC

D gene: TRBD2
J gene: TRBJ2-7
V gene: TRBV4-3
CDR3 protein: CASSQDPSGRWEQYF
CDR3 DNA: TGCGCCAGCAGCCAAGATCCTAGCGGGAGGTGGGAGCAGTACTTC

D gene: NA
J gene: TRBJ2-3
V gene: TRBV7-8
CDR3 protein: CASRLTDTQYF
CDR3 DNA: TGTGCCAGCAGGCTCACAGATACGCAGTATTTT

D gene: NA
J gene: TRBJ2-7
V gene: TRBV5-6
CDR3 protein: CASSLIGSGEQYF
CDR3 DNA: TGTGCCAGCAGCTTGATCGGGAGTGGCGAGCAGTACTTC

D gene: NA
J gene: TRBJ2-3
V gene: TRBV10-3
CDR3 protein: CAISEGGVVTDTQYF
CDR3 DNA: TGTGCCATCAGTGAGGGAGGGGTTGTCACAGATACGCAGTATTTT